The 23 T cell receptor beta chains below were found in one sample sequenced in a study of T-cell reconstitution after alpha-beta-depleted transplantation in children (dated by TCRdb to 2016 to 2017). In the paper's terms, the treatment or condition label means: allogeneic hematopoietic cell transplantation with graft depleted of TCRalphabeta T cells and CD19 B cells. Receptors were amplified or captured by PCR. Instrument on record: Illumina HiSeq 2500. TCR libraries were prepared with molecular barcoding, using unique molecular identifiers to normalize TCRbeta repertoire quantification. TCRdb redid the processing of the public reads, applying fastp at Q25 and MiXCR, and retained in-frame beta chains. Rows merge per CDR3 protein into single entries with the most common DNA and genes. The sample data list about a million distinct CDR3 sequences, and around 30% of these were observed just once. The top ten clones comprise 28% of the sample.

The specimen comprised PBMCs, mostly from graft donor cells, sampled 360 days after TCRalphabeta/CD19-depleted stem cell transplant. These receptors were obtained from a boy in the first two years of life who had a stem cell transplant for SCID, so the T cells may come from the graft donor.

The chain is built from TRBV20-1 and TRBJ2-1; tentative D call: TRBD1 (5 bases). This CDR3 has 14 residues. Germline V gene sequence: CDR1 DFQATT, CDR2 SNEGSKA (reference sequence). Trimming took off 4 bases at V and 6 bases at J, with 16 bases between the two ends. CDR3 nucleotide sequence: TGCAGTGCTACCAGGGCCGATCTCGGCAATGAGCAGTTCTTC. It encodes CSATRADLGNEQFF.

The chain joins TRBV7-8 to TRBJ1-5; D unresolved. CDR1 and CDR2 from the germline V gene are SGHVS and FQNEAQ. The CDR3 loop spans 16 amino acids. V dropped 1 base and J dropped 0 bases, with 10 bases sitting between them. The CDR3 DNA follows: TGTGCCAGCAGCTTAGTCGCACAAATTAGCAATCAGCCCCAGCATTTT. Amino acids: CASSLVAQISNQPQHF.

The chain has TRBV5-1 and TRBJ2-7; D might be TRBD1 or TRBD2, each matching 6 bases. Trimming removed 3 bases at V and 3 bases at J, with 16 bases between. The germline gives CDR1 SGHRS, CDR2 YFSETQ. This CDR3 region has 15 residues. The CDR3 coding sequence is TGCGCCAGCAGCTGGGGGGCCTTGAAGGGCTACGAGCAGTACTTC. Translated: CASSWGALKGYEQYF.

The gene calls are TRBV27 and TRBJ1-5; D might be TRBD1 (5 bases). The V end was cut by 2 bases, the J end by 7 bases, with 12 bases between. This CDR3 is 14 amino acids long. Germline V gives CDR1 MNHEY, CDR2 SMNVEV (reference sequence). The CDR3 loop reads CASSLGPGSQPQHF. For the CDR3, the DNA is TGTGCCAGCAGTTTAGGCCCAGGGAGCCAGCCCCAGCATTTT.

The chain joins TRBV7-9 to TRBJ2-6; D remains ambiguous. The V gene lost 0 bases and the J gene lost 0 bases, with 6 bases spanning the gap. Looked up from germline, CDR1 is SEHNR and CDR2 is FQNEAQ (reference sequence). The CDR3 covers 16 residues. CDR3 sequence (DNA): TGTGCCAGCAGCTTAGCGGTGGCCTCTGGGGCCAACGTCCTGACTTTC. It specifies CASSLAVASGANVLTF.

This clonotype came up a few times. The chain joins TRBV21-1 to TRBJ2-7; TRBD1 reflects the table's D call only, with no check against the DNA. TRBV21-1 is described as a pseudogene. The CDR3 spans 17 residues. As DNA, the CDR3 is TGTGCCAGCACCAAGACGGACAGGGACGCTTTTACCTACGAGCAGTACTTC. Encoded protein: CASTKTDRDAFTYEQYF.

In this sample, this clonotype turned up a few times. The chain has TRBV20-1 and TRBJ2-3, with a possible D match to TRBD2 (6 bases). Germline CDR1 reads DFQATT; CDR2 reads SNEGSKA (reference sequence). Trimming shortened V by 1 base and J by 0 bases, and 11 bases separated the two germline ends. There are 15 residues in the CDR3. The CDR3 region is CSARVKRGSTDTQYF. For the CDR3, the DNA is TGCAGTGCTAGAGTGAAACGGGGGAGCACAGATACGCAGTATTTT.

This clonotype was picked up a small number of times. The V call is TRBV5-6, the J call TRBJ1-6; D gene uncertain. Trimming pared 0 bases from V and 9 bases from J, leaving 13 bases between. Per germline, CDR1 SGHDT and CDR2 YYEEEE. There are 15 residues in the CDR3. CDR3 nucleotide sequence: TGTGCCAGCAGCTTGGGGGATGTGGGGATTTCACCCCTCCACTTT. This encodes CASSLGDVGISPLHF.

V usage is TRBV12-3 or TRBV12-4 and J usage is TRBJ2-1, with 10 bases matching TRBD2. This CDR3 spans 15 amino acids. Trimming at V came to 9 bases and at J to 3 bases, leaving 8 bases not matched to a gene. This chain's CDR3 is CASDTGTSDYNEQFF. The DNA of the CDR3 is TGTGCCAGTGATACCGGGACTAGCGACTACAATGAGCAGTTCTTC.

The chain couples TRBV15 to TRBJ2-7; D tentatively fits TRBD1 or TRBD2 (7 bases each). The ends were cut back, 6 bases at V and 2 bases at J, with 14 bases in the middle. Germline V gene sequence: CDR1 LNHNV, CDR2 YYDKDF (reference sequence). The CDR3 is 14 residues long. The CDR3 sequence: CATRRQGGPYEQYF. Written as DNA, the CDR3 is TGTGCCACCAGGAGACAGGGAGGGCCCTACGAGCAGTACTTC.

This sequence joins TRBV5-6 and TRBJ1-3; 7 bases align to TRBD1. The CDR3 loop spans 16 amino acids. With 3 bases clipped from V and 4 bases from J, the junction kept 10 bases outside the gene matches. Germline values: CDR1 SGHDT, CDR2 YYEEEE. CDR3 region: CASSSPTGQPGNTIYF. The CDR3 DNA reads TGTGCCAGCAGCTCCCCGACAGGGCAACCGGGAAACACCATATATTTT.

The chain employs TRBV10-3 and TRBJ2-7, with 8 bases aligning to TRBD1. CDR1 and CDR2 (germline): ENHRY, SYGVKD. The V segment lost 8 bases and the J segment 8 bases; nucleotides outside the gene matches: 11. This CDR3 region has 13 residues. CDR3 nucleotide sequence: TGTGCCATCGCCCCCGGACAGGGAGGTCAGCAGTACTTC. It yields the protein CAIAPGQGGQQYF.

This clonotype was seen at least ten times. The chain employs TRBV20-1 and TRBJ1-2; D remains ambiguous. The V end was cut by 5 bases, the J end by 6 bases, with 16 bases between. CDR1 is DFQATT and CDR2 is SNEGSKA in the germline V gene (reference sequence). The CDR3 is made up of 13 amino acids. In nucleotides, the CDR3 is TGCAGTGCTCGAACCGGTGGTTCGGATGGCTACACCTTC. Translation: CSARTGGSDGYTF.

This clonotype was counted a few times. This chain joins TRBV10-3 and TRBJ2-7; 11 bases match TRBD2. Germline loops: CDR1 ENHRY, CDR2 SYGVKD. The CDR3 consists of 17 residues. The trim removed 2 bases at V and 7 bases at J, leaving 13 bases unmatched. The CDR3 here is CAISETSGGSLPREQYF. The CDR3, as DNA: TGTGCCATCAGTGAGACTAGCGGGGGTTCCTTACCGAGGGAGCAGTACTTC.

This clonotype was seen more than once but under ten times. DNA of the CDR3: TGTGCCAGCAGTTACTCGAATTTTTTCAGGGGCTCTGGGGCCAACGTCCTGACTTTC. This encodes CASSYSNFFRGSGANVLTF. This chain connects TRBV6-5 to TRBJ2-6, with a tentative D call TRBD1 (6 bases). V dropped 0 bases and J dropped 0 bases, with 15 bases sitting between them. CDR1 is MNHEY, CDR2 SVGAGI, per germline. The CDR3 totals 19 residues.

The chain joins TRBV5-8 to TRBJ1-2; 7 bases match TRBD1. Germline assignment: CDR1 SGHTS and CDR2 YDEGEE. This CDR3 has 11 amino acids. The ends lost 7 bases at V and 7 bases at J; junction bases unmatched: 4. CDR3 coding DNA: TGTGCCAGCGTAGGGGGCGGTGGCTACACCTTC. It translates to CASVGGGGYTF.

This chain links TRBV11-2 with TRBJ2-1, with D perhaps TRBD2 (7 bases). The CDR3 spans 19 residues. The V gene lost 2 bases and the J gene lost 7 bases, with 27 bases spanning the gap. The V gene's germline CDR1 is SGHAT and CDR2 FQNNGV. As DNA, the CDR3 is TGTGCCAGCAGCTTACAACAGGGAGGGGTCATGATGGGTCTTAATGAGCAGTTCTTC. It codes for CASSLQQGGVMMGLNEQFF.

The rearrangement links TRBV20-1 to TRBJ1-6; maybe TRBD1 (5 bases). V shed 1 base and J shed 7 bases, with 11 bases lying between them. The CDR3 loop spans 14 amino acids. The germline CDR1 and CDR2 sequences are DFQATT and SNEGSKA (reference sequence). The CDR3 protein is CSARAGGKNSPLHF. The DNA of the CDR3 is TGCAGTGCTAGAGCGGGGGGGAAAAATTCACCCCTCCACTTT.

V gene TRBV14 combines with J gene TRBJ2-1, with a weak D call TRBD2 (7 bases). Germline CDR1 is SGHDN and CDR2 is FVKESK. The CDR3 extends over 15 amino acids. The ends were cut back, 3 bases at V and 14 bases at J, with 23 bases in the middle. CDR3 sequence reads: CASSQKFLGGRGKFF. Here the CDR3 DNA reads TGTGCCAGCAGCCAGAAGTTTTTGGGGGGGCGGGGTAAGTTCTTC.

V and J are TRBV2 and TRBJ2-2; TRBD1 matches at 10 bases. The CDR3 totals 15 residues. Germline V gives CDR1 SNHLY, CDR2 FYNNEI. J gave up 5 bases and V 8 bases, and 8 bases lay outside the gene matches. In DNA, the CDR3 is TGTGCCAGCCAAACCGGGACAGGGGTTACCGGGGAGCTGTTTTTT. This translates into CASQTGTGVTGELFF.

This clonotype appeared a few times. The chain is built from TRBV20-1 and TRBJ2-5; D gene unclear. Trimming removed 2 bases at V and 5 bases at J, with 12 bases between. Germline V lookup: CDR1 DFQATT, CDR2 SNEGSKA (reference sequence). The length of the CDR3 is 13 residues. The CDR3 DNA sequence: TGCAGTGCTAGAAAAGGGATGGTGGAGACCCAGTACTTC. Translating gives CSARKGMVETQYF.

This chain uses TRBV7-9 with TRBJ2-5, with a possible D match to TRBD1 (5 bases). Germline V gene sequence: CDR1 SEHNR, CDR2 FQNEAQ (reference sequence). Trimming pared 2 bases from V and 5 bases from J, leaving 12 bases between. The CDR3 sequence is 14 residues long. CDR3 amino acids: CASSLSQGVETQYF. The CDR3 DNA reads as TGTGCCAGCAGCTTAAGCCAGGGCGTGGAGACCCAGTACTTC.

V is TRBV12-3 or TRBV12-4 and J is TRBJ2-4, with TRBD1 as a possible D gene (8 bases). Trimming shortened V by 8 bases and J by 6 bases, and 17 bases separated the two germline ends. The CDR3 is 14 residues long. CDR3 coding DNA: TGTGCCAGCGGACAGGGAGGGCCCAGAAACATTCAGTACTTC. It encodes CASGQGGPRNIQYF.